These 27 T cell receptor beta chains were all obtained from the same sample, sequenced in a study of T cell responses to AZD1222 COVID-19 vaccine. Measured with immunoSEQ multiplex PCR; TCRdb has only the in-frame clones, and not every one. The sample has about 85,000 clones, over 70% seen once; the top ten hold about 16%. The input for sequencing was peripheral blood, taken on day 0 of AZD1222 vaccination. The receptor source for this set is an adult in good health.

The chain is built from TRBV5-6 and TRBJ1-2, with 9 bases aligning to TRBD1. Trimming removed 3 bases from V and 5 bases from J; junction bases left unmatched: 5. This CDR3 region has 14 residues. Per germline, CDR1 SGHDT and CDR2 YYEEEE. CDR3 in DNA: TGTGCCAGCAGCTCATTGGACAGGGGATATGGCTACACCTTC. Amino acid sequence: CASSSLDRGYGYTF.

The J gene is TRBJ1-1, the V gene TRBV25-1; maybe TRBD1 (5 bases). V was cut by 3 bases and J by 9 bases, with 11 bases left in between. CDR1 MGHDK and CDR2 SYGVNS come from the germline V gene. The CDR3 totals 12 residues. CDR3: CASSEPGTQAFF. DNA for the CDR3: TGTGCCAGCAGTGAGCCCGGGACCCAAGCTTTCTTT.

V and J are TRBV25-1 and TRBJ1-6; no firm D call. Looked up from germline, CDR1 is MGHDK and CDR2 is SYGVNS. The CDR3 runs to 13 residues. The V end lost 4 bases, the J end lost 5 bases, and 6 bases lay between the germline ends. CDR3 nucleotide sequence: TGTGCCAGCAGTGTCGGCAATAATTCACCCCTCCACTTT. Its translation: CASSVGNNSPLHF.

The gene calls are TRBV5-1 and TRBJ2-5; no clear D. Germline V gene lookup returns CDR1 SGHRS and CDR2 YFSETQ. The CDR3 extends over 11 amino acids. V shed 3 bases and J shed 1 base, with 1 base lying between them. CDR3: CASSSQETQYF. The CDR3 DNA reads TGCGCCAGCAGCTCCCAAGAGACCCAGTACTTC.

V usage is TRBV9 and J usage is TRBJ2-2, with 10 bases fitting TRBD1. Looked up from germline, CDR1 is SGDLS and CDR2 is YYNGEE. The CDR3 runs 15 residues. Trimming at V came to 4 bases and at J to 5 bases, leaving 5 bases not matched to a gene. Here the CDR3 DNA reads TGTGCCAGCAGCTATGGGACAGGGGAAACCGGGGAGCTGTTTTTT. It is translated as CASSYGTGETGELFF. Full variable domain (remainder filled in from reference TRBV9 and TRBJ2-2): DSGVTQTPKHLITATGQRVTLRCSPRSGDLSVYWYQQSLDQGLQFLIQYYNGEERAKGNILERFSAQQFPDLHSELNLSSLELGDSALYFCASSYGTGETGELFFGEGSRLTVL.

The chain uses TRBV11-2 and TRBJ1-2; 9 bases line up with TRBD1. The CDR3 is 14 residues long. The V gene's germline CDR1 is SGHAT and CDR2 FQNNGV. The V gene end was trimmed by 5 bases and the J gene end by 6 bases; junction bases not matched to a gene: 7. CDR3 DNA: TGTGCCAGCAGCGCCGACAGGGGGAGGGATGGCTACACCTTC. Residues: CASSADRGRDGYTF.

V is TRBV11-2 and J is TRBJ2-7; D possibly matches TRBD1 or TRBD2 (5 bases each). Trimming cost V 4 bases and J 5 bases, with 18 bases left between them. The germline CDR1 and CDR2 sequences are SGHAT and FQNNGV. This CDR3 is built from 15 residues. The DNA of the CDR3 is TGTGCCAGCAGCTCAGTAAGGGACCACGGGAACGAGCAGTACTTC. This gives the protein CASSSVRDHGNEQYF.

The genes are TRBV3-1 (or the pseudogene TRBV3-2) and TRBJ2-5; 8 bases map to TRBD2. The germline V gene has CDR1 LGHDT and CDR2 YNNKEL (reference sequence). With 4 bases clipped from V and 2 bases from J, the junction kept 6 bases outside the gene matches. CDR3 size: 15 residues. The DNA of the CDR3 is TGTGCCAGCAGCCGGGTCGGGAGGGGGCAAGAGACCCAGTACTTC. Its translation: CASSRVGRGQETQYF.

The rearrangement joins TRBV28 to TRBJ2-3; TRBD1 matches 10 bases. Losses at the gene ends were 5 bases for V and 2 bases for J; bases not matched to a gene: 7. The CDR3 is 16 residues long. Germline CDR1 MDHEN, CDR2 SYDVKM. CDR3 residues: CASSEKGTGVTDTQYF. For the CDR3, the DNA is TGTGCCAGCAGTGAAAAGGGGACAGGGGTCACAGATACGCAGTATTTT.

V gene TRBV28 combines with J gene TRBJ2-3; 15 bases align to TRBD2. The V gene end was trimmed by 4 bases and the J gene end by 7 bases; junction bases not matched to a gene: 3. Germline CDR1 is MDHEN and CDR2 is SYDVKM. The CDR3 contains 15 residues. The CDR3 nucleotides are TGTGCCAGCAGTTCCGGGACTAGCGGGAGGTATACGCAGTATTTT. Translated, it gives CASSSGTSGRYTQYF. Together with reference TRBV28 and TRBJ2-3, the CDR3 gives the full variable domain: DVKVTQSSRYLVKRTGEKVFLECVQDMDHENMFWYRQDPGLGLRLIYFSYDVKMKEKGDIPEGYSVSREKKERFSLILESASTNQTSMYLCASSSGTSGRYTQYFGPGTRLTVL.

The rearrangement joins TRBV11-2 to TRBJ2-7; no clear D gene. Trimming pared 5 bases from V and 6 bases from J, leaving 23 bases between. This CDR3 has 16 amino acids. Germline-derived CDR1 and CDR2 are SGHAT and FQNNGV. CDR3 region: CASSARPGLRISEQYF. CDR3 nucleotides: TGTGCCAGCAGCGCCCGACCGGGCCTACGGATCTCCGAGCAGTACTTC.

The chain links TRBV7-9 to TRBJ2-7; D ambiguous. CDR3 length: 13 residues. Germline CDR1 SEHNR, CDR2 FQNEAQ (reference sequence). V was shortened by 3 bases and J by 2 bases, with 8 bases between the two germline ends. The CDR3 DNA reads as TGTGCCAGCAGCTTGGGCAGCACCTACGAGCAGTACTTC. This encodes CASSLGSTYEQYF.

CDR3 region: CASSSRDSKETQYF. CDR3 DNA: TGTGCCAGCAGCTCCCGGGACAGCAAAGAGACCCAGTACTTC. The V call is TRBV5-8, the J call TRBJ2-5; TRBD1 agrees at 7 bases. The CDR3 contains 14 residues. Looked up from germline, CDR1 is SGHTS and CDR2 is YDEGEE. Trimming at V came to 3 bases and at J to 3 bases, leaving 5 bases not matched to a gene.

V gene TRBV7-8 combines with J gene TRBJ1-3; no clear D gene. CDR1 and CDR2 from the germline V gene are SGHVS and FQNEAQ. The CDR3 runs to 16 residues. Deletions cut 2 bases from V and 0 bases from J, with 11 bases between. CDR3 sequence (DNA): TGTGCCAGCAGCTTAAGTCCGACCCCCTCTGGAAACACCATATATTTT. This encodes CASSLSPTPSGNTIYF.

This chain joins TRBV7-9 and TRBJ2-1, with 7 bases aligning to TRBD1. This CDR3 region has 17 residues. CDR1 SEHNR and CDR2 FQNEAQ come from the germline V gene (reference sequence). Trimming removed 0 bases from V and 3 bases from J; junction bases left unmatched: 8. CDR3 residues: CASSLAQRDRFYNEQFF. The DNA of the CDR3 is TGTGCCAGCAGCTTAGCGCAAAGGGACAGATTCTACAATGAGCAGTTCTTC.

V gene TRBV30 combines with J gene TRBJ2-5; 11 nucleotides match TRBD2. This CDR3 contains 15 residues. V shed 0 bases, J shed 7 bases, and the junction held 7 bases outside the gene matches. Germline lookup yields CDR1 GTSNPN and CDR2 SVGIG (reference sequence). CDR3 sequence: CAWSVPSGRSGTQYF. In nucleotides, the CDR3 is TGTGCCTGGAGTGTACCTAGCGGGAGGAGTGGGACCCAGTACTTC.

The V gene is TRBV7-9, the J gene TRBJ1-2; TRBD1 matches at 7 bases. Trimming took 6 bases from V and 2 from J; bases not matched to a gene: 6. The CDR3 is made up of 14 amino acids. The germline V gene has CDR1 SEHNR and CDR2 FQNEAQ (reference sequence). The CDR3 DNA follows: TGTGCCAGCAGACCCCGGACAGGAAACTATGGCTACACCTTC. Amino acids: CASRPRTGNYGYTF. Full variable domain (remainder filled in from reference TRBV7-9 and TRBJ1-2): DTGVSQNPRHKITKRGQNVTFRCDPISEHNRLYWYRQTLGQGPEFLTYFQNEAQLEKSRLLSDRFSAERPKGSFSTLEIQRTEQGDSAMYLCASRPRTGNYGYTFGSGTRLTVV.

The chain employs TRBV27 and TRBJ2-1; 9 positions agree with TRBD2. V lost 2 bases to trimming and J lost 0 bases; unmatched junction nucleotides: 5. This CDR3 comprises 17 residues. The germline CDR1 and CDR2 sequences are MNHEY and SMNVEV (reference sequence). The CDR3 DNA reads as TGTGCCAGCAGTTTAACCGGGACTAGCTTCTCCTACAATGAGCAGTTCTTC. Translating gives CASSLTGTSFSYNEQFF.

The chain employs TRBV7-9 and TRBJ1-1; D remains ambiguous. V lost 4 bases, J lost 4 bases, and 13 bases lay in between. Germline lookup yields CDR1 SEHNR and CDR2 FQNEAQ (reference sequence). This CDR3 contains 14 residues. The CDR3 sequence is CASSWGEAPTEAFF. The CDR3 DNA follows: TGTGCCAGCAGCTGGGGAGAGGCGCCCACTGAAGCTTTCTTT.

This chain links TRBV4-1 with TRBJ2-7; no clear D. Germline lookup yields CDR1 MGHRA and CDR2 YSYEKL. With 0 bases removed from V and 0 bases from J, the gap between germline ends came to 12 bases. The CDR3 is made up of 16 amino acids. CDR3 region: CASSQDQGDVSYEQYF. CDR3 nucleotide sequence: TGCGCCAGCAGCCAAGATCAAGGAGACGTCTCCTACGAGCAGTACTTC.

This clone is a singleton in its sample. The V gene is TRBV28, the J gene TRBJ1-3, with D uncertain. The CDR3 has 16 amino acids. V was pared by 2 bases and J by 0 bases, with 11 bases between. Germline lookup yields CDR1 MDHEN and CDR2 SYDVKM. The DNA of the CDR3 is TGTGCCAGCAGTTTAGTTGGCACCAGCTCTGGAAACACCATATATTTT. Translation: CASSLVGTSSGNTIYF.

The chain has TRBV21-1 and TRBJ2-2; the table gives TRBD2 as D, unverified against the DNA. TRBV21-1 is labeled a pseudogene. The length of the CDR3 is 17 residues. The CDR3 DNA reads TGTGCCAGCAGCAAAAGGGAGCGGGAGGGAGACACCGGGGAGCTGTTTTTT. Protein product: CASSKREREGDTGELFF.

This clone has a single count. The chain carries TRBV19 and TRBJ1-1; 7 bases align to TRBD1. V was pared by 0 bases and J by 2 bases, with 9 bases of the junction left unmatched. The CDR3 is made up of 17 amino acids. Looked up from germline, CDR1 is LNHDA and CDR2 is SQIVND (reference sequence). CDR3 residues: CASSIDSPWDRNTEAFF. The CDR3 nucleotides read TGTGCCAGTAGTATAGACTCGCCATGGGACAGAAACACTGAAGCTTTCTTT.

The chain is built from TRBV11-3 and TRBJ2-2; 10 bases map to TRBD1. Per germline, CDR1 SGHNT and CDR2 YENEEA. The CDR3 consists of 17 residues. V trimming: 6 bases; J trimming: 0 bases; junction bases outside the gene matches: 7. The CDR3 reads CASSSGTGDANTGELFF. The CDR3, as DNA: TGTGCCAGCAGTTCCGGGACAGGGGACGCGAACACCGGGGAGCTGTTTTTT.

The V call is TRBV4-1, the J call TRBJ1-5; D gene ambiguous. The CDR3 loop spans 14 amino acids. Germline-derived CDR1 and CDR2 are MGHRA and YSYEKL. The germline V and J ends were trimmed by 4 bases and 1 base, with 8 bases remaining between them. This CDR3 is CASSPGYSNQPQHF. CDR3 in DNA: TGCGCCAGCAGCCCCGGGTACAGCAATCAGCCCCAGCATTTT.

The chain employs TRBV12-3 or TRBV12-4 and TRBJ2-7; the D is unclear. CDR3 length: 11 amino acids. Between the trimmed V and J ends, which lost 6 bases and 6 bases, there was a span of 9 bases. The CDR3 spells CASSSGGEQYF. The CDR3 bases are TGTGCCAGCAGCTCCGGCGGCGAGCAGTACTTC.

The chain uses TRBV6-5 and TRBJ1-6; no clear D. The germline V gene has CDR1 MNHEY and CDR2 SVGAGI. The CDR3 contains 13 residues. V lost 0 bases and J 13 bases, leaving 10 bases between the germline ends. Here the CDR3 reads CASSYSTVGPLHF. CDR3 in DNA: TGTGCCAGCAGTTACTCGACCGTAGGCCCCCTCCACTTT.